The 30 T cell receptor beta chains listed next were all sequenced from one sample in a study of blood T cell repertoires in COVID-19. The repertoire was sequenced with immunoSEQ multiplex PCR; TCRdb's copy has only in-frame clones and lacks some. The repertoire holds some 66,000 clones, with approximately 80% as singletons. Material for sequencing was peripheral blood. The receptors shown here come from a man aged 55 to 70 with acute or convalescent COVID-19.

The chain recombines TRBV19 with TRBJ2-3; 8 bases line up with TRBD1. V was clipped by 4 bases and J by 5 bases; unmatched bases: 8. Germline CDR1 LNHDA, CDR2 SQIVND (reference sequence). The CDR3 spans 15 residues. The CDR3 DNA reads as TGTGCCAGTAGTACGCACAGGGGGTCGGGAGATACGCAGTATTTT. Protein: CASSTHRGSGDTQYF.

This sequence joins TRBV12-3 or TRBV12-4 and TRBJ2-5; D not certain. The CDR3 sequence is 12 residues long. V lost 4 bases and J 5 bases, leaving 8 bases between the germline ends. In nucleotides, the CDR3 is TGTGCCAGCAGTTATGGGCCGGAGACCCAGTACTTC. It specifies CASSYGPETQYF.

This clone was counted a single time. The chain employs TRBV16 and TRBJ1-1, with D maybe TRBD1 (6 bases). V was trimmed by 4 bases and J by 3 bases, leaving 12 bases between them. CDR1 is KGHSY and CDR2 is FQNENV in the germline V gene. The CDR3 loop spans 14 amino acids. The CDR3 here is CASSPGGRDTEAFF. The CDR3 DNA reads as TGTGCCAGCAGCCCGGGGGGGCGCGACACTGAAGCTTTCTTT.

The CDR3 reads CASSLTGRGTLNSPLHF. The DNA for the CDR3 is TGTGCCAGCAGTTTAACTGGTAGGGGGACCCTTAATTCACCCCTCCACTTT. J is TRBJ1-6 and V is TRBV27, with D perhaps TRBD1 (6 bases). The V gene lost 2 bases and the J gene lost 6 bases, with 17 bases spanning the gap. The CDR3 sequence is 17 residues long. CDR1 and CDR2 from the germline V gene are MNHEY and SMNVEV (reference sequence).

The gene calls are TRBV27 and TRBJ1-6; 7 bases agree with TRBD1. V lost 4 bases to trimming and J lost 1 base; unmatched junction nucleotides: 7. CDR3 size: 17 residues. Germline V gives CDR1 MNHEY, CDR2 SMNVEV (reference sequence). Written as DNA, the CDR3 is TGTGCCAGCAGTTCAACAGGGGTCTGGTCCTATAATTCACCCCTCCACTTT. Translation: CASSSTGVWSYNSPLHF.

The rearrangement links TRBV29-1 to TRBJ2-7; TRBD1 matches 10 bases. Germline CDR1 SQVTM, CDR2 ANQGSEA. The CDR3 contains 14 residues. J was trimmed by 6 bases and V by 5 bases; bases with no gene match: 10. Here the CDR3 reads CSVNGQGVLTEQYF. The DNA of the CDR3 is TGCAGCGTTAACGGACAGGGGGTGTTAACCGAGCAGTACTTC.

The chain is built from TRBV2 and TRBJ1-2; the D gene is possibly TRBD1 (6 bases). The CDR3 is made up of 13 amino acids. Germline loops: CDR1 SNHLY, CDR2 FYNNEI. V was trimmed by 8 bases and J by 3 bases, leaving 13 bases between them. The CDR3 loop reads CASHRDGHYGYTF. The CDR3 DNA sequence: TGTGCCAGCCACAGGGACGGGCACTATGGCTACACCTTC.

This clone was counted a few times. The chain is built from TRBV11-2 and TRBJ2-7; 8 nucleotides match TRBD1. Germline trimming cut 3 bases from V and 2 bases from J; bases unmatched to any gene: 6. There are 15 residues in the CDR3. Germline V gives CDR1 SGHAT, CDR2 FQNNGV. The chain's CDR3 is CASSLTGAKAYEQYF. The CDR3 nucleotides read TGTGCCAGCAGCTTGACAGGGGCTAAAGCCTACGAGCAGTACTTC.

CDR3: CASSQEERGNEQFF. CDR3 bases: TGCGCCAGCAGCCAAGAGGAGCGCGGGAATGAGCAGTTCTTC. This sequence joins TRBV4-1 and TRBJ2-1; a possible D gene is TRBD2 (5 bases). Germline V CDR1 and CDR2: MGHRA, YSYEKL. The CDR3 contains 14 residues. The germline V and J ends were trimmed by 0 bases and 7 bases, with 10 bases remaining between them.

The CDR3 nucleotides are TGTGCCAGCAGGACAGGGAGTGACTATGGCTACACCTTC. Translated, it gives CASRTGSDYGYTF. The V and J genes are TRBV12-3 or TRBV12-4 and TRBJ1-2, with 7 positions matching TRBD1. V lost 6 bases to trimming and J lost 3 bases; unmatched junction nucleotides: 4. This CDR3 is 13 amino acids long.

The chain combines TRBV13 with TRBJ2-2, with 11 bases that match TRBD2. The CDR3 loop spans 15 amino acids. The germline CDR1 and CDR2 sequences are PRHDT and FYEKMQ (reference sequence). Trimming at V came to 5 bases and at J to 7 bases, leaving 6 bases not matched to a gene. The chain's CDR3 is CASSNSGGAFGELFF. The CDR3 DNA is TGTGCCAGCAGCAATAGCGGGGGGGCCTTCGGGGAGCTGTTTTTT.

This sequence joins TRBV27 and TRBJ1-1, with 7 bases aligning to TRBD1. The CDR3 totals 17 residues. With V trimmed by 1 base and J by 5 bases, 13 bases remained unmatched. From germline, CDR1 is MNHEY and CDR2 SMNVEV (reference sequence). The CDR3: CASSLFPLDRVWTEAFF. The CDR3 DNA follows: TGTGCCAGCAGTTTATTCCCCCTCGACAGGGTATGGACTGAAGCTTTCTTT.

This clone occurred many times. The J gene is TRBJ2-1, the V gene TRBV10-1; tentative D call: TRBD1 (5 bases). Germline V gives CDR1 WNHNN, CDR2 SYGVQD (reference sequence). The CDR3 sequence is 16 residues long. The ends were cut back, 0 bases at V and 9 bases at J, with 18 bases in the middle. The CDR3 sequence is CASSESQDITDFEQFF. The CDR3 DNA sequence: TGCGCCAGCAGTGAGTCCCAGGACATCACCGACTTTGAGCAGTTCTTC.

V and J are TRBV5-1 and TRBJ2-3; 11 bases map to TRBD2. The V gene's germline CDR1 is SGHRS and CDR2 YFSETQ. The CDR3 covers 17 residues. V lost 0 bases, J lost 3 bases, and 6 bases stayed unmatched. The CDR3 loop reads CASSLGSSGGRTDTQYF. In DNA form, the CDR3 reads TGCGCCAGCAGCTTGGGGTCTAGCGGGGGGAGGACAGATACGCAGTATTTT.

The gene calls are TRBV3-1 (or the pseudogene TRBV3-2) and TRBJ1-6; D remains unclear. Germline V CDR1 and CDR2: LGHDT, YNNKEL (reference sequence). The CDR3 spans 14 residues. V was clipped by 3 bases and J by 7 bases, with 10 bases between them. In DNA form, the CDR3 reads TGTGCCAGCAGCCACAGTAGCGAAAATTCACCCCTCCACTTT. This translates into CASSHSSENSPLHF.

This chain uses TRBV24-1 with TRBJ1-2; D may be TRBD1 (5 bases). Trimming removed 3 bases from V and 2 bases from J, with 9 bases in between. Germline CDR1 reads KGHDR; CDR2 reads SFDVKD. The CDR3 is 14 amino acids. The CDR3 nucleotides read TGTGCCACCAGTGATCCGGACAAAAACTATGGCTACACCTTC. This gives the protein CATSDPDKNYGYTF.

V is TRBV5-5 and J is TRBJ2-1; TRBD2 matches at 10 bases. The CDR3 contains 15 residues. Per the germline V gene, CDR1 is SGHKS and CDR2 is YYEKEE (reference sequence). The trim removed 0 bases at V and 10 bases at J, leaving 7 bases unmatched. CDR3 sequence reads: CASSLGAGGTVEQFF. The CDR3 DNA reads as TGTGCCAGCAGCTTGGGAGCGGGGGGGACAGTGGAGCAGTTCTTC.

The CDR3 nucleotides read TGTGCCAGCAGTTCCCGGAGTAAGAACACTGAAGCTTTCTTT. The encoded protein is CASSSRSKNTEAFF. This chain links TRBV27 with TRBJ1-1; D not certain. V dropped 4 bases and J dropped 1 base, with 10 bases sitting between them. Germline values: CDR1 MNHEY, CDR2 SMNVEV (reference sequence). The CDR3 extends over 14 amino acids.

This clone was observed a single time. The chain recombines TRBV15 with TRBJ2-3; 11 bases map to TRBD2. V was pared by 2 bases and J by 4 bases, with 8 bases of the junction left unmatched. The germline gives CDR1 LNHNV, CDR2 YYDKDF (reference sequence). This CDR3 is 17 amino acids long. CDR3 sequence (DNA): TGTGCCACCAGCAGAAGTAGCGGGGGGGCCTTTTCAGATACGCAGTATTTT. Encoded protein: CATSRSSGGAFSDTQYF. Full variable domain (outside the CDR3, taken from reference TRBV15 and TRBJ2-3): DAMVIQNPRYQVTQFGKPVTLSCSQTLNHNVMYWYQQKSSQAPKLLFHYYDKDFNNEADTPDNFQSRRPNTSFCFLDIRSPGLGDTAMYLCATSRSSGGAFSDTQYFGPGTRLTVL.

The rearrangement uses TRBV18 and TRBJ2-3; D uncertain. This CDR3 has 15 residues. Per the germline V gene, CDR1 is KGHSH and CDR2 is LQKENI. With 2 bases removed from V and 0 bases from J, the gap between germline ends came to 9 bases. CDR3 DNA: TGTGCCAGCTCACCAGACTCGACCAGCACAGATACGCAGTATTTT. It is translated as CASSPDSTSTDTQYF.

The chain has TRBV11-3 and TRBJ1-2; weak D call: TRBD1 (6 bases). Germline V gene sequence: CDR1 SGHNT, CDR2 YENEEA. The ends were cut back, 3 bases at V and 1 base at J, with 9 bases in the middle. The CDR3 runs to 14 residues. DNA of the CDR3: TGTGCCAGCAGCTTGGACAGCCTTAACTATGGCTACACCTTC. Amino acid sequence: CASSLDSLNYGYTF.

The chain is built from TRBV19 and TRBJ2-3; a possible D gene is TRBD2 (6 bases). Trimming took 4 bases from V and 0 from J, leaving 11 bases between them. The CDR3 is 15 amino acids. Germline CDR1 is LNHDA and CDR2 is SQIVND (reference sequence). Here the CDR3 reads CASSTSVPSTDTQYF. The CDR3 DNA follows: TGTGCCAGTAGTACTAGCGTGCCCAGCACAGATACGCAGTATTTT.

V is TRBV5-1 and J is TRBJ2-3; D is undetermined. The CDR3 is 15 amino acids. Per germline, CDR1 SGHRS and CDR2 YFSETQ. Trimming pared 0 bases from V and 0 bases from J, leaving 8 bases between. The CDR3 sequence is CASSLEAPSTDTQYF. CDR3 sequence (DNA): TGCGCCAGCAGCTTGGAAGCGCCTAGCACAGATACGCAGTATTTT. Using reference TRBV5-1 and TRBJ2-3 for the parts outside the CDR3, the full variable domain is KAGVTQTPRYLIKTRGQQVTLSCSPISGHRSVSWYQQTPGQGLQFLFEYFSETQRNKGNFPGRFSGRQFSNSRSEMNVSTLELGDSALYLCASSLEAPSTDTQYFGPGTRLTVL.

V is TRBV3-1 (or the pseudogene TRBV3-2) and J is TRBJ1-4, with 10 bases matching TRBD1. Germline V CDR1 and CDR2: LGHDT, YNNKEL (reference sequence). This CDR3 is built from 16 residues. V shed 4 bases, J shed 3 bases, and the junction held 5 bases outside the gene matches. CDR3 DNA: TGTGCCAGCAGCCGGACAGGGGGGAAGGCTAATGAAAAACTGTTTTTT. Translation: CASSRTGGKANEKLFF.

The genes are TRBV11-3 and TRBJ2-3; 10 positions agree with TRBD2. CDR1 and CDR2 (germline): SGHNT, YENEEA. The V segment lost 5 bases and the J segment 6 bases; nucleotides outside the gene matches: 8. This CDR3 has 15 residues. The CDR3 protein is CASSTVAGGLDTQYF. DNA for the CDR3: TGTGCCAGCAGCACAGTAGCGGGGGGCCTTGATACGCAGTATTTT.

This clone showed up just once. The rearrangement uses TRBV19 and TRBJ1-3, with D tentatively TRBD1 (5 bases). The V end was cut by 3 bases, the J end by 2 bases, with 17 bases between. The CDR3 runs to 17 residues. Germline V gene lookup returns CDR1 LNHDA and CDR2 SQIVND (reference sequence). This CDR3 reads CASSIGSGPRTGNTIYF. The CDR3 DNA reads TGTGCCAGTAGTATCGGGTCAGGGCCCCGAACTGGAAACACCATATATTTT.

V is TRBV7-9 and J is TRBJ1-4, with 7 bases identical to TRBD1. CDR1 and CDR2 from the germline V gene are SEHNR and FQNEAQ (reference sequence). J was trimmed by 7 bases and V by 5 bases; bases with no gene match: 7. This CDR3 has 14 amino acids. The DNA of the CDR3 is TGTGCCAGCAGCACCGGGACAGTTGGTGAAAAACTGTTTTTT. Its protein is CASSTGTVGEKLFF.

This clone was detected a few times. The genes are TRBV19 and TRBJ1-1; TRBD1 might be the D (5 bases). The CDR3 runs 16 residues. The germline gives CDR1 LNHDA, CDR2 SQIVND (reference sequence). Between the trimmed V and J ends, which lost 5 bases and 4 bases, there was a span of 20 bases. The CDR3 DNA reads as TGTGCCAGTAGTCCTCAGAGAGGGACTGGGGGCACTGAAGCTTTCTTT. This gives the protein CASSPQRGTGGTEAFF.

The gene calls are TRBV4-1 and TRBJ1-2, with TRBD1 matching over 7 bases. V was clipped by 5 bases and J by 4 bases; unmatched bases: 10. Germline CDR1 and CDR2: MGHRA and YSYEKL. The CDR3 consists of 15 residues. The CDR3 sequence: CASSEGQARTYGYTF. CDR3 sequence (DNA): TGCGCCAGCAGCGAAGGACAGGCCCGGACCTATGGCTACACCTTC.

The chain couples TRBV18 to TRBJ2-5; TRBD1 matches at 12 bases. The CDR3 runs to 15 residues. Germline V CDR1 and CDR2: KGHSH, LQKENI. J lost 4 bases, V lost 4 bases, and 4 bases had no gene match. Here the CDR3 reads CASSRDRGRRETQYF. The CDR3 bases are TGTGCCAGCTCACGGGACAGGGGGCGCCGAGAGACCCAGTACTTC. Filled out from reference TRBV18 and TRBJ2-5, the complete variable domain reads NAGVMQNPRHLVRRRGQEARLRCSPMKGHSHVYWYRQLPEEGLKFMVYLQKENIIDESGMPKERFSAEFPKEGPSILRIQQVVRGDSAAYFCASSRDRGRRETQYFGPGTRLLVL.